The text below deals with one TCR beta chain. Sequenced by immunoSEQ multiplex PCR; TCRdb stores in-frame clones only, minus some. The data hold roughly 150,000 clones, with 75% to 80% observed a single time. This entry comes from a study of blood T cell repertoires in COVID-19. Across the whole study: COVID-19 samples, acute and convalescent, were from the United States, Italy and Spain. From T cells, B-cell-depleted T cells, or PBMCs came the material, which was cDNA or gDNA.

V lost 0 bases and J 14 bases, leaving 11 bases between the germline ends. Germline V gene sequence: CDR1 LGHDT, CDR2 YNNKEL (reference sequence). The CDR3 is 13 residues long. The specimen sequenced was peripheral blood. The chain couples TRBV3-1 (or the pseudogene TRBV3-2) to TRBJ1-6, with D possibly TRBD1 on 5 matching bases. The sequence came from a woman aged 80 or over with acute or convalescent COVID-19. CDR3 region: CASSQESGTSLHF. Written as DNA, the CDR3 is TGTGCCAGCAGCCAAGAGAGTGGGACTTCCCTCCACTTT.